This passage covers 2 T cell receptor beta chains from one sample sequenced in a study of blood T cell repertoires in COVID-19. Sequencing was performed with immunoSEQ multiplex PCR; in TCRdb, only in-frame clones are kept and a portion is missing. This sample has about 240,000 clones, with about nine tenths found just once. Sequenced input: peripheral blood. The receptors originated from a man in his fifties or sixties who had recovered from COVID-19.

CDR3 sequence: CASSVTGIMNTGELFF. The CDR3 coding sequence is TGTGCCAGCAGCGTGACAGGGATAATGAACACCGGGGAGCTGTTTTTT. The chain has TRBV7-8 and TRBJ2-2, with 7 positions matching TRBD1. This CDR3 region has 16 residues. Trimming removed 5 bases from V and 1 base from J; junction bases left unmatched: 7. The germline CDR1 and CDR2 sequences are SGHVS and FQNEAQ.

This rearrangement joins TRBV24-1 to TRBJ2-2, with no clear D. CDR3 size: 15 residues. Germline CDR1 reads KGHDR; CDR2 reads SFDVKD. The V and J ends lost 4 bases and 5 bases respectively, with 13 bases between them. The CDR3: CATSDPTVTTGELFF. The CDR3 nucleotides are TGTGCCACCAGTGACCCCACAGTTACGACCGGGGAGCTGTTTTTT.